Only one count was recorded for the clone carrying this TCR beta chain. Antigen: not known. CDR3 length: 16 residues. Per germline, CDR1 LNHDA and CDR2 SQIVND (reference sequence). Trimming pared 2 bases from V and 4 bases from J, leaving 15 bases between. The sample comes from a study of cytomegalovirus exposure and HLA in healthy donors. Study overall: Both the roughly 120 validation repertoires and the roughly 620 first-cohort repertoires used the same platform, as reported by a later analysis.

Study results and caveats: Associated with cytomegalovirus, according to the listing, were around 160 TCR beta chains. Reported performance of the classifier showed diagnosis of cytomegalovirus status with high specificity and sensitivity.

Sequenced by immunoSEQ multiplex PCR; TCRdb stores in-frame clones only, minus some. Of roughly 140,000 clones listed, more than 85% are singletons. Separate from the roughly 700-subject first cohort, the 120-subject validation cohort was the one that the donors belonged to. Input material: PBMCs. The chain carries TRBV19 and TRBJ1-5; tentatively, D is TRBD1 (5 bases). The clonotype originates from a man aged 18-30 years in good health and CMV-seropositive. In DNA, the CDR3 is TGTGCCAGTAGTATACCGGGCAGGGATAAAAATCAGCCCCAGCATTTT. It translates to CASSIPGRDKNQPQHF.